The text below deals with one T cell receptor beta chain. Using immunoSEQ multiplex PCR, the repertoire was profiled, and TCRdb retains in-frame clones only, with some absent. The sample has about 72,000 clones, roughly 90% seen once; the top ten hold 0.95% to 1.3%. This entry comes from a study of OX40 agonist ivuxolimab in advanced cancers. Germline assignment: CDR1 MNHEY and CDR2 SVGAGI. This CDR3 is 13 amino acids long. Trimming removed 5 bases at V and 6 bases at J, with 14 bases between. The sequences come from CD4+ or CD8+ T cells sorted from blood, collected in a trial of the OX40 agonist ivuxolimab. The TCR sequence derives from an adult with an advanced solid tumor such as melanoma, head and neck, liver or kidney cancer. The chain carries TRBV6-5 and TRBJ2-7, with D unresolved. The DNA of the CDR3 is TGTGCCAGCAGTCGAATGCCCTTGAGCGAGCAGTACTTC. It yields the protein CASSRMPLSEQYF.